This T cell receptor (beta chain) was sequenced during a study of graft-versus-host responses after intestinal transplantation. TCRdb's table, derived via immunoSEQ multiplex PCR, lists solely in-frame clones and lacks some. The sample holds under 20,000 clones, approximately 86% seen once. This CDR3 has 11 residues. Germline-derived CDR1 and CDR2 are SGDLS and YYNGEE. V was cut by 4 bases and J by 5 bases, with 4 bases left in between. Specimen: PBMCs, collected 220 to 240 days after intestinal transplant. The gene calls are TRBV9 and TRBJ2-1; D gene uncertain. The TCR originated in a human patient who received an intestinal transplant, so some T cells may come from the graft donor. The CDR3 reads CASSSDNEQFF. The CDR3 DNA sequence: TGTGCCAGCAGCTCTGACAATGAGCAGTTCTTC.